This record concerns one TCR beta chain sequence. The clone's antigen remains unknown. Per-base qualities were not stored, and no clone one base away is much larger. At one collaborating source in Seattle, patients were enrolled during active infection and were followed longitudinally through the course of disease. Collaborating institutions collected whole blood in K2EDTA tubes following their own protocols. For TCRbeta analysis, collaborator samples were shipped as frozen whole blood, as isolated PBMCs, or as DNA extracted from either sample type. These data come from a study of blood T cell repertoires in COVID-19 (dated by TCRdb to 2018 to 2021). Context from the whole study: The collaborator samples originated in the United States, Italy and Spain and spanned the acute and convalescent phases of COVID-19. The prospective study material was composed of cDNA or gDNA derived from T cells, B-cell-depleted T cells, or PBMCs. Subjects who had been exposed to COVID-19, were actively infected with it, or had recovered from it provided the deeply sampled blood TCRbeta repertoires that made up the dataset. The repertoires were made available in a free public database intended to serve as a resource for research on the immune response to SARS-CoV-2. Samples were obtained from the ongoing ImmuneRACE study (first 160 participants) and from 1,254 subjects provided by 6 global collaborators. Nearly every sample came with metadata listing a de-identified subject ID, COVID-19 status, age in years and sex. Where HLA class I and class II types were available, the types were taken from metadata supplied by the sample provider, not from assay-based typing. Paper-wide results and their limitations: The quantity of clinical and demographic metadata differed by source and by participant and was supplied without curation.

TCRbeta CDR3 regions were amplified from genomic DNA by means of the immunoSEQ Assay, a bias-controlled multiplex PCR. In the source study's methods: Within the assay, amplification of reference gene primers was used to estimate how many nucleated cells each sample contained. To quantify the absolute abundance of each unique TCRbeta CDR3 rearrangement, sequence reads were collapsed and filtered. Productive Simpson clonality was computed per sample as the square root of Simpson's diversity index over productive rearrangements. In its TCRdb copy, this immuneACCESS table keeps in-frame sequences only and misses some clones. Where compared with another copy, unresolved V genes explain less than half of these, and the others have no known cause. V and J calls and clone size are as listed in that table; D and trimming were resolved from the DNA. Here the sample has 200,000 to 250,000 clones; 65% to 90% occur a single time. Approximately 5.1% of the sample comes from the top ten.

Between the V and J ends, shortened by 5 bases and 4 bases respectively, the junction contains 11 bases. From cysteine to phenylalanine, the CDR3 is 13 amino acids long. Just CDR3 DNA is preserved here, 39 bases in frame from base 1. Input material: peripheral blood. The V and J genes are TRBV12-3 or TRBV12-4 and TRBJ2-5, with no confident D gene call. This sequence was found in a man in his fifties or sixties with COVID-19, enrolled during active disease. The DNA is TGTGCCAGCAGTATCGACTGGGTAGAGACCCAGTACTTC. Translated, it reads CASSIDWVETQYF.